What follows describes a single T cell receptor beta chain. Its specificity is not known. TCRdb keeps only in-frame clones here, not all; method: immunoSEQ multiplex PCR. The table includes over 35,000 clones, around 81% detected once. The V gene end was trimmed by 4 bases and the J gene end by 3 bases; junction bases not matched to a gene: 1. Germline CDR1 and CDR2: ENHRY and SYGVKD. The CDR3 consists of 14 residues. This sample stems from a study of T cells in localized non-small cell lung cancer. General study findings and limits: A median of roughly 50 of the top 100 tumor clones appeared in adjacent lung, which was paired and uninvolved. Uninvolved adjacent lung, not tumor, had the highest T cell clonality.

The specimen was peripheral blood mononuclear cells, collected before any cancer treatment. V gene TRBV10-3 combines with J gene TRBJ2-5, with 11 bases identical to TRBD2. The clonotype originates from a male donor aged 60 or over with stage II lung adenocarcinoma. The CDR3 DNA follows: TGTGCCATCAGTGGTAGCGGGAGGGAAGAGACCCAGTACTTC. Amino acids: CAISGSGREETQYF.